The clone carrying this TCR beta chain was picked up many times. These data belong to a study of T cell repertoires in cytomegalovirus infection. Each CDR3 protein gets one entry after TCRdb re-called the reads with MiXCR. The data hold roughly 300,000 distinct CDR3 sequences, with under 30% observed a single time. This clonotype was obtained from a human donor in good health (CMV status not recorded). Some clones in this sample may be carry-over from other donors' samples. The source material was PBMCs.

The CDR3 DNA follows: TGTGCCAGCAGCCAGGACAGGGTTGGCGGCTACACCTTC. This gives the protein CASSQDRVGGYTF. The chain is built from TRBV7-2 and TRBJ1-2, with 8 nucleotides matching TRBD1. Trimming cost V 5 bases and J 8 bases; bases outside gene matches: 7. Germline values: CDR1 SGHTA, CDR2 FQGNSA. The CDR3 spans 13 residues. The full variable domain, its missing parts supplied by reference TRBV7-2 and TRBJ1-2, is GAGVSQSPSNKVTEKGKDVELRCDPISGHTALYWYRQSLGQGLEFLIYFQGNSAPDKSGLPSDRFSAERTGGSVSTLTIQRTQQEDSAVYLCASSQDRVGGYTFGSGTRLTVV.